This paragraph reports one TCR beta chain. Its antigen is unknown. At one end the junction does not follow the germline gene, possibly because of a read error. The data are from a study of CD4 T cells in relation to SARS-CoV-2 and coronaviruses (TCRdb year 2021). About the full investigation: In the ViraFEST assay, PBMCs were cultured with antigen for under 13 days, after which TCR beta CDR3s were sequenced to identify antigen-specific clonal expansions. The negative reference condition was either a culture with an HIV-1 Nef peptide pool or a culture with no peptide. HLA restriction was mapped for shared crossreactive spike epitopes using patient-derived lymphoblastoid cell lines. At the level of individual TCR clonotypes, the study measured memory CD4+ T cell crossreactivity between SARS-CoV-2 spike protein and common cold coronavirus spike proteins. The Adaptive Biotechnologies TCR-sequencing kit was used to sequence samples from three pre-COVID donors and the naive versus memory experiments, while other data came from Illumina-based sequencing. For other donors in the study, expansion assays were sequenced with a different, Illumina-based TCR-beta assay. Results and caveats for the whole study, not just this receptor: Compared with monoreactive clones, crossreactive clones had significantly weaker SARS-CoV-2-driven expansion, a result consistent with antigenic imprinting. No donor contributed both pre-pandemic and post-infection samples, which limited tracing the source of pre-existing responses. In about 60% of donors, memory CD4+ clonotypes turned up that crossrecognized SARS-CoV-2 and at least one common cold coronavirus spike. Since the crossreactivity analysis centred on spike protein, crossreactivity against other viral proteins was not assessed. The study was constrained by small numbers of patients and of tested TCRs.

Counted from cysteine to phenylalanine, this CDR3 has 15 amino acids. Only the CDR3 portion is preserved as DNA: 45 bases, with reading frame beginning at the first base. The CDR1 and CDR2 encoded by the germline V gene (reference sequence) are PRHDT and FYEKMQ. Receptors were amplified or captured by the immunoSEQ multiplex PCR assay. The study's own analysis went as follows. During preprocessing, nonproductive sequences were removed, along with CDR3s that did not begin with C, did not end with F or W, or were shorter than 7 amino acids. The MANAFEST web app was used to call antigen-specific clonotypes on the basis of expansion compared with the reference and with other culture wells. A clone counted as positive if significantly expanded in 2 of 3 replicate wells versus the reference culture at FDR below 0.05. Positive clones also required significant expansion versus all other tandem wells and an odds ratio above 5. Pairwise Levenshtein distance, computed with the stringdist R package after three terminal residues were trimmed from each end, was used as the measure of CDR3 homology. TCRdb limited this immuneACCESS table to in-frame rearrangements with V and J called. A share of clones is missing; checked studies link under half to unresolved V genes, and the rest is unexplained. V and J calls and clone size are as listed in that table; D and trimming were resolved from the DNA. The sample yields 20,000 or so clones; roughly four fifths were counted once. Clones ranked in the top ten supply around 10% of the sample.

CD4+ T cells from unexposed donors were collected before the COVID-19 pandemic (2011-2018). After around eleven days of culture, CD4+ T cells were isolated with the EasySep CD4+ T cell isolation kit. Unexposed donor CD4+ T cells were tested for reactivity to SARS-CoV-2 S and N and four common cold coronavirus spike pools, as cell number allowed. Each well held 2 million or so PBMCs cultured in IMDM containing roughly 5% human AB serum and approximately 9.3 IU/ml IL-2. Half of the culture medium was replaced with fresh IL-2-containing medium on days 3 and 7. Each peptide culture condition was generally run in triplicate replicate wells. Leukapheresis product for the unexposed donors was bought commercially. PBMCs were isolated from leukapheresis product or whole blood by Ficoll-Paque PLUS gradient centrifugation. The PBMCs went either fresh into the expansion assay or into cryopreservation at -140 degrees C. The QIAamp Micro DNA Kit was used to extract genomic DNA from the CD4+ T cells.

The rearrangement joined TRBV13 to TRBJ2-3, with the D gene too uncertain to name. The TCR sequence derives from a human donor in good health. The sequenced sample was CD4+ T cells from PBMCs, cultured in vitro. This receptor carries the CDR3 CASSVGRISTDTQYF. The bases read TGTGCCAGCAGCGTAGGACGGATTAGCACAGATACGCAGTATTTT. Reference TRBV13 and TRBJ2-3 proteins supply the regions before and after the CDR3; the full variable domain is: AAGVIQSPRHLIKEKRETATLKCYPIPRHDTVYWYQQGPGQDPQFLISFYEKMQSDKGSIPDRFSAQQFSDYHSELNMSSLELGDSALYFCASSVGRISTDTQYFGPGTRLTVL.